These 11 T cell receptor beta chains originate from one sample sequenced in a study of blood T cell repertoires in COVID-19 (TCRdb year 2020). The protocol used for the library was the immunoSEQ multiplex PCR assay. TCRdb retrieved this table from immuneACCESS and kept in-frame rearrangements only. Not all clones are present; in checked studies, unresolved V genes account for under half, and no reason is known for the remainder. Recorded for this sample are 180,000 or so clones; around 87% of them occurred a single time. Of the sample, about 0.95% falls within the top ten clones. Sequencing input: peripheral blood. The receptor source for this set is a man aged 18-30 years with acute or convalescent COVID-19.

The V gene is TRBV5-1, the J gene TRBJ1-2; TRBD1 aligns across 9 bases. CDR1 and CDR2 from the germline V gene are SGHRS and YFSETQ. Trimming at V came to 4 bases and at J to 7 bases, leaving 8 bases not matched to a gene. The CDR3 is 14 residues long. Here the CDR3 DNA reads TGCGCCAGCAGCCGGGGACAGGGAGTGGGTGGCTACACCTTC. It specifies CASSRGQGVGGYTF.

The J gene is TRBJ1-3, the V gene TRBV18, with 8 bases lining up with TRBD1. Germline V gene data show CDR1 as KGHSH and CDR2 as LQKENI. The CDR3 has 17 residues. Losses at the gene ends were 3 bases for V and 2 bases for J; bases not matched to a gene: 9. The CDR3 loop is CASSPDKQGVTGNTIYF. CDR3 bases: TGTGCCAGCTCACCTGACAAACAGGGGGTAACTGGAAACACCATATATTTT.

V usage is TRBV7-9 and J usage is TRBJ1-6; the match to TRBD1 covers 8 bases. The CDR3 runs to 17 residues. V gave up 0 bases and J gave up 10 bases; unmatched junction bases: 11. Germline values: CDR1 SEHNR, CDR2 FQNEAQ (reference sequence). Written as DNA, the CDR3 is TGTGCCAGCAGCTTAGCGCGGACAGGGACGGATGGGTCACCCCTCCACTTT. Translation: CASSLARTGTDGSPLHF.

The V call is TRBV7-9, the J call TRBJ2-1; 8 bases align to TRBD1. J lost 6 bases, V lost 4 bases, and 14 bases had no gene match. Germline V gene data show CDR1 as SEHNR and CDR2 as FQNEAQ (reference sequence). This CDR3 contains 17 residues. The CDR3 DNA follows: TGTGCCAGCAGCTCCTTACCGCCTGGACAGGGTGGCAATGAGCAGTTCTTC. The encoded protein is CASSSLPPGQGGNEQFF.

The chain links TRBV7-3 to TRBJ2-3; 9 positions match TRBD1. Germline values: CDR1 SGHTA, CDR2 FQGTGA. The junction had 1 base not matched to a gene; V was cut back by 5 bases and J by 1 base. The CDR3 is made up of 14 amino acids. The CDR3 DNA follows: TGTGCCAGCAGCACAGGGGGCGGCACAGATACGCAGTATTTT. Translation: CASSTGGGTDTQYF.

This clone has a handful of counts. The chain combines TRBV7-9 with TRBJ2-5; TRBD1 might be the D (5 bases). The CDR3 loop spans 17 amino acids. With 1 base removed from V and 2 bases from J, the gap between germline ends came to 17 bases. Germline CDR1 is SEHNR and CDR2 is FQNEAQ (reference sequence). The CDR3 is CASSLEDWTRHQETQYF. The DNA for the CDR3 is TGTGCCAGCAGCTTAGAGGATTGGACACGTCATCAAGAGACCCAGTACTTC.

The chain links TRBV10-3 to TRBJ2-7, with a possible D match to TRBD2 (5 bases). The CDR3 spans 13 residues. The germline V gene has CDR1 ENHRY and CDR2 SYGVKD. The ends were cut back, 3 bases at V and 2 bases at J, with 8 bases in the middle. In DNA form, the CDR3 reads TGTGCCATCAGTGATCACGGGACCTACGAGCAGTACGTC. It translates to CAISDHGTYEQYV.

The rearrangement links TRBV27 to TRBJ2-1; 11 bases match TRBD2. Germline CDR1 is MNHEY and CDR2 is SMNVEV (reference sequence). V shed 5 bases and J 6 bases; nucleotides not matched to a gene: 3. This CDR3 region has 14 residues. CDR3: CASSGLAGGNEQFF. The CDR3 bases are TGTGCCAGCAGTGGGCTAGCGGGGGGCAATGAGCAGTTCTTC.

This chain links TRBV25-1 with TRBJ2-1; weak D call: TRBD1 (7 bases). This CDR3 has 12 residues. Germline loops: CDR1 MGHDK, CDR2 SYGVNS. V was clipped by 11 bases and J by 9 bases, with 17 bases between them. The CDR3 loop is CAGQEGDSEQFF. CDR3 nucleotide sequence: TGTGCCGGACAGGAGGGGGACAGTGAGCAGTTCTTC.

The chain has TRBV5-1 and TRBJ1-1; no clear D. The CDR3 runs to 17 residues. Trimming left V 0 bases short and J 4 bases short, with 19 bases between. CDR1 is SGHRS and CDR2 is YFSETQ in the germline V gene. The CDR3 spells CASSLGLVGIRGTEAFF. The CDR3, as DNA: TGCGCCAGCAGCTTGGGTCTGGTCGGTATCCGGGGCACTGAAGCTTTCTTT.

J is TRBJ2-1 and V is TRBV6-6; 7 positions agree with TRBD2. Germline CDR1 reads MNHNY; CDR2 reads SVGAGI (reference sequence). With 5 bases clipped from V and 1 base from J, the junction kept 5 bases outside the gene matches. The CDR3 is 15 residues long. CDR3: CASSRAGESYNEQFF. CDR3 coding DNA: TGTGCCAGCAGTCGGGCGGGAGAGTCCTACAATGAGCAGTTCTTC.